What follows are 20 T cell receptor beta chains derived from one specimen sequenced in a study of OX40 agonist ivuxolimab in advanced cancers. The method was immunoSEQ multiplex PCR; TCRdb's version includes in-frame clones alone and lacks a portion of them. The sample has about 41,000 clones, about 81% seen once. Material: CD4+ or CD8+ T cells sorted from blood, obtained in a trial of the OX40 agonist ivuxolimab. These receptors were taken from an adult with an advanced solid tumor such as melanoma, head and neck, liver or kidney cancer.

V and J are TRBV5-5 and TRBJ1-1; D unresolved. The CDR3 extends over 16 amino acids. Trimming pared 4 bases from V and 4 bases from J, leaving 20 bases between. CDR1 is SGHKS and CDR2 is YYEKEE in the germline V gene (reference sequence). The CDR3, as DNA: TGTGCCAGCAGCGACCCCATGGGCCGGCAGTCCACTGAAGCTTTCTTT. This encodes CASSDPMGRQSTEAFF. The variable domain in full, completed from reference TRBV5-5 and TRBJ1-1, reads DAGVTQSPTHLIKTRGQQVTLRCSPISGHKSVSWYQQVLGQGPQFIFQYYEKEERGRGNFPDRFSARQFPNYSSELNVNALLLGDSALYLCASSDPMGRQSTEAFFGQGTRLTVV.

The V gene is TRBV18, the J gene TRBJ2-1; D possibly uses TRBD1 or TRBD2 (5 bases each). Per germline, CDR1 KGHSH and CDR2 LQKENI. This CDR3 spans 16 amino acids. Trimming pared 3 bases from V and 6 bases from J, leaving 18 bases between. The CDR3 DNA reads TGTGCCAGCTCACCCCCTGGCCCCAGAGGGGTCAATGAGCAGTTCTTC. It encodes CASSPPGPRGVNEQFF.

This clone showed up just once. This chain links TRBV15 with TRBJ1-2; D is uncertain. CDR3 size: 17 residues. Trimming took 1 base from V and 1 from J, leaving 16 bases between them. Germline V CDR1 and CDR2: LNHNV, YYDKDF (reference sequence). Here the CDR3 reads CATSRVATPGLNYGYTF. The CDR3 DNA reads TGTGCCACCAGCAGAGTAGCCACACCAGGCCTTAACTATGGCTACACCTTC.

This chain joins TRBV7-9 and TRBJ1-2; D is uncertain. The CDR3 is made up of 13 amino acids. The V end lost 2 bases, the J end lost 8 bases, and 12 bases lay between the germline ends. Per germline, CDR1 SEHNR and CDR2 FQNEAQ (reference sequence). CDR3 loop: CASSLLGFGGYTF. The CDR3 DNA is TGTGCCAGCAGCTTATTAGGTTTCGGCGGCTACACCTTC. Combining the CDR3 with reference TRBV7-9 and TRBJ1-2 gives the whole variable domain DTGVSQNPRHKITKRGQNVTFRCDPISEHNRLYWYRQTLGQGPEFLTYFQNEAQLEKSRLLSDRFSAERPKGSFSTLEIQRTEQGDSAMYLCASSLLGFGGYTFGSGTRLTVV.

This chain connects TRBV6-5 to TRBJ1-1; 9 nucleotides line up with TRBD1. The CDR3 has 15 residues. The germline gives CDR1 MNHEY, CDR2 SVGAGI. V was clipped by 6 bases and J by 4 bases; unmatched bases: 9. Here the CDR3 DNA reads TGTGCCAGCAGCGAGGCCGGGACAGGGTTCACTGAAGCTTTCTTT. Encoded protein: CASSEAGTGFTEAFF.

The chain carries TRBV7-3 and TRBJ1-1, with D uncertain. The CDR3 has 15 amino acids. Trimming stripped 5 bases from V and 4 bases from J, with 17 bases between. The germline gives CDR1 SGHTA, CDR2 FQGTGA. CDR3 nucleotide sequence: TGTGCCAGCAGCCAACATCAATTTGTCGGCACTGAAGCTTTCTTT. It is translated as CASSQHQFVGTEAFF.

The chain recombines TRBV4-3 with TRBJ2-2; the match to TRBD1 covers 10 bases. The CDR3 covers 17 residues. The V and J ends lost 1 base and 3 bases, in that order; junction bases with no gene match: 5. CDR1 is LGHNA and CDR2 is YSLEER in the germline V gene. The CDR3 protein is CASSQGGTGEHTGELFF. DNA for the CDR3: TGCGCCAGCAGCCAAGGGGGGACAGGGGAACACACCGGGGAGCTGTTTTTT.

J is TRBJ2-3 and V is TRBV11-2; TRBD2 matches 8 bases. The germline gives CDR1 SGHAT, CDR2 FQNNGV. This CDR3 is 17 amino acids long. The V gene end was trimmed by 0 bases and the J gene end by 4 bases; junction bases not matched to a gene: 9. The CDR3 DNA sequence: TGTGCCAGCAGCTTAGAAGCCAGCGGGAGTGGCCCAGATACGCAGTATTTT. Protein sequence: CASSLEASGSGPDTQYF.

The chain is built from TRBV6-5 and TRBJ1-1; the match to TRBD1 covers 7 bases. The CDR3 runs to 13 residues. The V segment lost 6 bases and the J segment 4 bases; nucleotides outside the gene matches: 5. Germline lookup yields CDR1 MNHEY and CDR2 SVGAGI. CDR3 residues: CASRGQTPTEAFF. Written as DNA, the CDR3 is TGTGCCAGCAGGGGACAGACGCCCACTGAAGCTTTCTTT.

J is TRBJ1-2 and V is TRBV10-2; weak D call: TRBD1 (6 bases). V dropped 7 bases and J dropped 7 bases, with 22 bases sitting between them. The germline V gene has CDR1 WSHSY and CDR2 SAAADI. The CDR3 spans 15 residues. CDR3 sequence reads: CASTAGPGVGSGYTF. CDR3 sequence (DNA): TGCGCCAGCACCGCCGGGCCAGGGGTCGGTAGTGGCTACACCTTC.

This sequence joins TRBV9 and TRBJ2-7; D might be TRBD2 (6 bases). Trimming shortened V by 0 bases and J by 2 bases, and 12 bases separated the two germline ends. This CDR3 comprises 15 residues. Germline V gene sequence: CDR1 SGDLS, CDR2 YYNGEE. For the CDR3, the DNA is TGTGCCAGCAGCGTAGGTGGAGGGCCCGCCTACGAGCAGTACTTC. It codes for CASSVGGGPAYEQYF. The variable domain in full, with the rest retrieved from reference TRBV9 and TRBJ2-7, is DSGVTQTPKHLITATGQRVTLRCSPRSGDLSVYWYQQSLDQGLQFLIQYYNGEERAKGNILERFSAQQFPDLHSELNLSSLELGDSALYFCASSVGGGPAYEQYFGPGTRLTVT.

This clone occurred a few times. This chain links TRBV5-4 with TRBJ2-1, with 10 bases fitting TRBD1. Germline CDR1 SGHNT, CDR2 YYREEE (reference sequence). The CDR3 is 15 residues long. V lost 3 bases and J lost 8; bases outside the gene matches: 8. As DNA, the CDR3 is TGTGCCAGCAGCTACTCGGGACAGGGGTTCGATGAGCAGTTCTTC. Translating it yields CASSYSGQGFDEQFF. Full variable domain (remainder filled in from reference TRBV5-4 and TRBJ2-1): ETGVTQSPTHLIKTRGQQVTLRCSSQSGHNTVSWYQQALGQGPQFIFQYYREEENGRGNFPPRFSGLQFPNYSSELNVNALELDDSALYLCASSYSGQGFDEQFFGPGTRLTVL.

The V and J genes are TRBV5-1 and TRBJ2-7, with 8 nucleotides matching TRBD1. Trimming at V came to 0 bases and at J to 5 bases, leaving 4 bases not matched to a gene. CDR3 length equals 14 residues. Germline values: CDR1 SGHRS, CDR2 YFSETQ. CDR3 in amino acids: CASSLEQGAHEQYF. As DNA, the CDR3 is TGCGCCAGCAGCTTGGAGCAGGGGGCCCACGAGCAGTACTTC.

The rearrangement links TRBV6-1 to TRBJ1-5; D gene ambiguous. Trimming left V 2 bases short and J 4 bases short, with 6 bases between. The CDR3 consists of 13 residues. Germline CDR1 reads MNHNS; CDR2 reads SASEGT. In DNA form, the CDR3 reads TGTGCCAGCAGTGAAATGAGGAATCAGCCCCAGCATTTT. Encoded protein: CASSEMRNQPQHF.

The chain couples TRBV11-2 to TRBJ2-7; D possibly corresponds to TRBD2 (5 bases). V lost 10 bases and J lost 6, with 13 bases in between. This CDR3 region has 11 residues. Germline CDR1 SGHAT, CDR2 FQNNGV. The CDR3 DNA reads as TGTGCCACTCGTGGAGGAGGCGAGCAGTACTTC. Translation gives CATRGGGEQYF.

V usage is TRBV5-1 and J usage is TRBJ1-5; D is uncertain. Germline V gene sequence: CDR1 SGHRS, CDR2 YFSETQ. There are 12 residues in the CDR3. The V end lost 7 bases, the J end lost 3 bases, and 8 bases lay between the germline ends. In nucleotides, the CDR3 is TGCGCCAGCGACTCCTACAATCAGCCCCAGCATTTT. It encodes CASDSYNQPQHF.

J is TRBJ2-3 and V is TRBV7-3, with D perhaps matching TRBD2 (5 bases). The CDR3 contains 14 residues. CDR1 and CDR2 (germline): SGHTA, FQGTGA. V lost 2 bases, J lost 5 bases, and 11 bases lay in between. The CDR3 DNA reads TGTGCCAGCAGCTTAGTGGGAGCTGGAGATACGCAGTATTTT. Protein sequence: CASSLVGAGDTQYF.

The rearrangement uses TRBV7-2 and TRBJ1-1, with 7 bases that match TRBD1. This CDR3 contains 14 residues. Germline V lookup: CDR1 SGHTA, CDR2 FQGNSA. After removal of 5 bases from V and 1 base from J, the junction contained 4 bases not matched to a gene. CDR3 loop: CASSRQGRNTEAFF. CDR3 in DNA: TGTGCCAGCAGCCGACAGGGAAGGAACACTGAAGCTTTCTTT.

The chain is built from TRBV6-1 and TRBJ1-5; D is unresolved. The CDR3 has 16 amino acids. CDR1 is MNHNS and CDR2 is SASEGT in the germline V gene. The ends were cut back, 1 base at V and 5 bases at J, with 15 bases in the middle. CDR3 region: CASSEEIWRFDQPQHF. CDR3 DNA: TGTGCCAGCAGTGAAGAAATCTGGCGTTTCGATCAGCCCCAGCATTTT.

The gene calls are TRBV5-1 and TRBJ1-3, with D unresolved. From germline, CDR1 is SGHRS and CDR2 YFSETQ. V was trimmed by 4 bases and J by 1 base, leaving 12 bases between them. CDR3 length: 15 amino acids. The CDR3 sequence is CASSRIPGSGNTIYF. The CDR3 region has the DNA TGCGCCAGCAGCCGGATCCCGGGATCTGGAAACACCATATATTTT. Variable domain in full (rest from reference TRBV5-1 and TRBJ1-3): KAGVTQTPRYLIKTRGQQVTLSCSPISGHRSVSWYQQTPGQGLQFLFEYFSETQRNKGNFPGRFSGRQFSNSRSEMNVSTLELGDSALYLCASSRIPGSGNTIYFGEGSWLTVV.